This T cell receptor beta chain originates from a study of shared clonotypes between healthy human individuals. In germline, CDR1 is MDHEN, CDR2 SYDVKM. V lost 4 bases, J lost 1 base, and 12 bases lay in between. The CDR3 length is 15 residues. TCRdb keeps only in-frame clones here, not all; method: immunoSEQ multiplex PCR. This table holds about 1.5 million clones, 98% found once. J is TRBJ2-3 and V is TRBV28; D possibly corresponds to TRBD2 (5 bases). Input material: naive CD4+ T cells sorted from blood. Subset described: CD45RA+ positively selected. The TCR sequence derives from a man in his thirties or forties in good health. In nucleotides, the CDR3 is TGTGCCAGCAGTTACCTTAGCGAGGGCACAGATACGCAGTATTTT. Encoded protein: CASSYLSEGTDTQYF.